The clone carrying this TCR beta chain appeared many times. No antigen is known for it. There are 17 residues in the CDR3. V lost 5 bases and J 1 base, leaving 20 bases between the germline ends. Using RNA transcripts as the source, TCR beta CDR3 regions were amplified. The HTBI primer set drove a first-round RT-PCR of the TCR CDR3. TCRdb fed the multiplex PCR reads into MiXCR, producing one record per CDR3 protein. In the table there are about 300,000 distinct CDR3 sequences, less than 30% of which are singletons. Hyperthyroidism had been newly diagnosed in patients aged 18 to 65, and its duration was under 2 months. Based on clinical symptoms, serum thyroxine and TRAb, thyroid ultrasound and orbital computed tomography, diagnoses were reached. The entry originates in a study of T cells in Graves' hyperthyroidism and ophthalmopathy. Study as a whole: Peripheral blood was collected at initial diagnosis, before any treatment.

Findings and caveats of the study: Model predictions of ophthalmopathy came a median about six months before onset.

This receptor was taken from a man aged 40-49 years with Graves' hyperthyroidism that later progressed to Graves' ophthalmopathy. This chain connects TRBV12-3 or TRBV12-4 to TRBJ1-1; perhaps TRBD1 as D (6 bases). Sequenced sample: blood. In nucleotides, the CDR3 is TGTGCCAGCAGTCCCCGGGACACGCCGAATCGGAACACTGAAGCTTTCTTT. It codes for CASSPRDTPNRNTEAFF.